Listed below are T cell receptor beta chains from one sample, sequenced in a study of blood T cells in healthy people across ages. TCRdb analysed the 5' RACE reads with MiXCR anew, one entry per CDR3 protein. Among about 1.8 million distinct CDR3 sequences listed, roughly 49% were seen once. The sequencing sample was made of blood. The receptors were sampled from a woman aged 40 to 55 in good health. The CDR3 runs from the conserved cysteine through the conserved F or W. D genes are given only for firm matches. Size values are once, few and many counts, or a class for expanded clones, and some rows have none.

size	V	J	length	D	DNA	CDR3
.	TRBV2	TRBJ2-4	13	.	TGTGCCAGCAGTGAAGGACCCCAAAACATTCAGTACTTC	CASSEGPQNIQYF
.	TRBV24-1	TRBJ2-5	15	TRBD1	TGTGCCACCAGTGATAGGACAGGGGGCGGAGAGACCCAGTACTTC	CATSDRTGGGETQYF
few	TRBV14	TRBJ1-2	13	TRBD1	TGTGCCAGCAGAGCCGGGACAGGTGGTGGCTACACCTTC	CASRAGTGGGYTF
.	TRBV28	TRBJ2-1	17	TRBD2	TGTGCCAGCAGTCCTCCACCCCTAGCGGGGGGGAACAATGAGCAGTTCTTC	CASSPPPLAGGNNEQFF
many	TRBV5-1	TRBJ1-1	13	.	TGCGCCAGCAGCTTGAGGGTGAACACTGAAGCTTTCTTT	CASSLRVNTEAFF
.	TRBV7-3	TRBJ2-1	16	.	TGTGCCAGCAGCTTAAGGCACGGGGACGACTACAATGAGCAGTTCTTC	CASSLRHGDDYNEQFF
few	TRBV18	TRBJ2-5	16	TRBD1	TGTGCCAGCTCAAACCGTGGGACAGACCTCCAAGAGACCCAGTACTTC	CASSNRGTDLQETQYF
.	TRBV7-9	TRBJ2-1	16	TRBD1	TGTGCCAGCGGGTCCAGCCGGACAGGGTGGGATAGTGAGCAGTTCTTC	CASGSSRTGWDSEQFF
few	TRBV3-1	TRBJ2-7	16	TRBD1	TGTGCCAGCAGCGAAAATTCTGGACAGGGCTACTACGAGCAGTACTTC	CASSENSGQGYYEQYF
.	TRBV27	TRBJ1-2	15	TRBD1	TGTGCCAGCAGTAGTACAAGGGGGCTCGACTCTGGCTACACCTTC	CASSSTRGLDSGYTF
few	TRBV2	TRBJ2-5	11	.	TGTGCCAGCACTGGGAAAGAGACCCAGTACTTC	CASTGKETQYF
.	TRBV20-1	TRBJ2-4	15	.	TGCAGTGCTAGAGATCGAAGCCGGGCCAAAAACATTCAGTACTTC	CSARDRSRAKNIQYF
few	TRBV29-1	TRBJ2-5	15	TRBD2	TGCAGCCCGTACCCTAGCGGGGAGTACGAAGAGACCCAGTACTTC	CSPYPSGEYEETQYF
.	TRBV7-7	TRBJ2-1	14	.	TGTGCTAGCAGCCTGACCGTCGGGGGTGATGAGCAGTTCTTC	CASSLTVGGDEQFF
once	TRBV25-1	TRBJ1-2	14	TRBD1	TGTGCCAGCAGTGAAGCGGGACAGCTCTATGGCTACACCTTC	CASSEAGQLYGYTF
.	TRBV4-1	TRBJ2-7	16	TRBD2	TGCGCCAGCAGCCACCTAACTAGCGGGGGTTACAATGAGCAGTACTTC	CASSHLTSGGYNEQYF
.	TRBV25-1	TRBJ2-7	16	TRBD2	TGTGCCAGCAGTGAATACGCGTCTAGCGGAAACAATGAGCAGTACTTC	CASSEYASSGNNEQYF
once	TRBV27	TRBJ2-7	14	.	TGTGCCAGCAGTAGGACGAGCTCCTACAATGAGCAGTACTTC	CASSRTSSYNEQYF
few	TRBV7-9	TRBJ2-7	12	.	TGTGCCAGCAGCTTAGGTGCCCCCGAGCAGTACTTC	CASSLGAPEQYF
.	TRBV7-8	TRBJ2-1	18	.	TGTGCCAGCAGCTTAGTTTACCCCAACGCGGGGGCCCACAATGAGCAGTTCTTC	CASSLVYPNAGAHNEQFF
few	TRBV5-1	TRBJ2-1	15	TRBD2	TGCGCCAGCAGCCCCGCCTGGGCGGGAGGGGATGAGCAGTTCTTC	CASSPAWAGGDEQFF
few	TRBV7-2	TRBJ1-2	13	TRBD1	TGTGCCAGCAGCTTCGAGGGGGCGAGGGGCTACACCTTC	CASSFEGARGYTF
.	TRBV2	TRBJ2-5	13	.	TGTGCCAGCATCCCGGCGAGGGGAGAGACCCAGTACTTC	CASIPARGETQYF
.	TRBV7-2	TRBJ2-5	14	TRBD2	TGTGCCTGCAGCCGCGGGAGGCTCACGGAGACCCAGTACTTC	CACSRGRLTETQYF
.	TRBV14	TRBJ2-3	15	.	TGTGCCAGCAGCCAAGACAGGGAGGTGGCAGATACGCAGTATTTT	CASSQDREVADTQYF
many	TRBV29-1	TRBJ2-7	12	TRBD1	TGCAGCGTTGAGGACAGGGCCTACGAGCAGTACTTC	CSVEDRAYEQYF
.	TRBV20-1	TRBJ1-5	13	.	TGCAGTGCTGGCAGGGTAGGCGATCAGCCCCAGCATTTT	CSAGRVGDQPQHF
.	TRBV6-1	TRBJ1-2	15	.	TGTGCCAGCAGTGAACATGAGATCAGGGTCTCTGGCTACACCTTC	CASSEHEIRVSGYTF
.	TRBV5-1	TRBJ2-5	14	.	TGCGCCAGCAGTTACACAGGGAGATCAGAGACCCAGTACTTC	CASSYTGRSETQYF
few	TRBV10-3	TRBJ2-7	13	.	TGTGCCATCAGTGGCAGGGAAGGGCCCGAGCAGTACTTC	CAISGREGPEQYF
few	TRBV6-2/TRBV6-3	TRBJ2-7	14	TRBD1	TGTGCCAGCAGCCCTTCGGGACAGGGCTACGAGCAGTACTTC	CASSPSGQGYEQYF
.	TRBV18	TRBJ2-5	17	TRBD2	TGTGCCAGCTCACCACTCGCTTCGAGCGGGGCCCAAGAGACCCAGTACTTC	CASSPLASSGAQETQYF
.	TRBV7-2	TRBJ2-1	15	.	TGTGCCAGCGACCAAACAGGGAGGTCCTACAATGAGCAGTTCTTC	CASDQTGRSYNEQFF
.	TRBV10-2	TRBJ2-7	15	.	TGCGCCAGCAGTGAGATTTGGGGCAGCTCCTACGAGCAGTACTTC	CASSEIWGSSYEQYF
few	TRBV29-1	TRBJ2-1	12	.	TGCAGCGTCGCCAGAGCGAAAAATGAGCAGTTCTTC	CSVARAKNEQFF
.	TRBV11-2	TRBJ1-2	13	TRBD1	TGTGCCAGCAGCTCCCTCGACAGGGCCGACTACACCTTC	CASSSLDRADYTF
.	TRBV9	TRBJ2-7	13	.	TGTGCCAGCAGGGAAGACGGTACCTACGAGCAGTACTTC	CASREDGTYEQYF
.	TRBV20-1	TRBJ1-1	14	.	TGCAGTGCCCCTCGGGACCGCGCGAGGACTGAAGCTTTCTTT	CSAPRDRARTEAFF
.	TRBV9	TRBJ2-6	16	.	TGTGCCAGCAGCGCTCGGACATGGACTGGGGCCAACGTCCTGACTTTC	CASSARTWTGANVLTF
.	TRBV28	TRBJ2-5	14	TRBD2	TGTGCCAGCCATCAACGGGCTAGCGGAGAGACCCAGTACTTC	CASHQRASGETQYF
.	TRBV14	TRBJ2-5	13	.	TGTGCCAGCAGCCGAGACTGGGGGGAGACCCAGTACTTC	CASSRDWGETQYF
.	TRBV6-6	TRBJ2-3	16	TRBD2	TGTGCCAGCAGTTACGGGGCTAGCGGGAACACAGATACGCAGTATTTT	CASSYGASGNTDTQYF
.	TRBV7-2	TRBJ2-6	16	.	TGTGCCAGCAGCCCTAGTTGGGGGTCTGGGGCCAACGTCCTGACTTTC	CASSPSWGSGANVLTF
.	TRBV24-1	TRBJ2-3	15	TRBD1	TGTGCCACCAGTGACCCGGGACAGGGGCCAGATACGCAGTATTTT	CATSDPGQGPDTQYF
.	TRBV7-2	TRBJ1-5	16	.	TGTGCCAGCAGCTTAGCTGGGACCTATAGCAATCAGCCCCAGCATTTT	CASSLAGTYSNQPQHF
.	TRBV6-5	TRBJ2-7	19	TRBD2	TGTGCCAGCAGTTACTCGATTGTCCCTCTAGCGGGGGGGACCTACGAGCAGTACTTC	CASSYSIVPLAGGTYEQYF
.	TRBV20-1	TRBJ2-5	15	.	TGCAGTGCTAGAGGGAGGGGACAGTTTTACAATGAGCAGTACTTC	CSARGRGQFYNEQYF
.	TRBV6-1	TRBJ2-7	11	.	TGTGCCAGCAGGGACGGACTCGCGCGGTACTTC	CASRDGLARYF
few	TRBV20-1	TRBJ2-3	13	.	TGCAGTGCTCCCAAGGGGGGCCCAGATACGCAGTATTTT	CSAPKGGPDTQYF
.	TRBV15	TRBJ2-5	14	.	TGTGCCACCAGCAGAGAAGGGGGCCAAGAGACCCAGTACTTC	CATSREGGQETQYF
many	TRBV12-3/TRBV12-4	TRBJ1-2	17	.	TGTGCCAGCAGTCCCCGACTTGAAACAGGGCCTAACTATGGCTACACCTTC	CASSPRLETGPNYGYTF
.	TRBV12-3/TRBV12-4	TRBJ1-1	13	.	TGTGCCAGCAGAGGCCCAGCGAACACTGAAGCTTTCTTT	CASRGPANTEAFF
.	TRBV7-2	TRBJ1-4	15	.	TGTGCCAGCAGCTTAATGCGGAGGGATAATGAAAAACTGTTTTTT	CASSLMRRDNEKLFF
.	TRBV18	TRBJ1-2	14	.	TGTGCCAGCTCCCCCCCGGGCGCCTTCTATGGCTACACCTTC	CASSPPGAFYGYTF